This T cell receptor (beta chain) was sequenced in a study of regulatory T cells in long-lasting Graves disease. In the study overall: With positive TSH receptor antibodies and over 5 years of antithyroid drugs, Graves' disease was considered persistent. Regarding the study as a whole: Patients whose Graves' disease persisted exhibited lower TCR diversity than those newly diagnosed. New patients shared some 890 public clonotypes, fewer than the approximately 3,000 shared by persistent patients.

Trimming left V 5 bases short and J 1 base short, with 9 bases between. The germline V gene has CDR1 MDHEN and CDR2 SYDVKM. The CDR3 consists of 15 residues. Ten or more counts support this clonotype. The antigen is undetermined. Regarding time point: persistent/refractory GD, antithyroid drugs over 5 years with positive TRAb. From PBMCs, RNA was extracted and then used to make the TCR library. Under American Thyroid Association guidelines, Graves' disease was diagnosed. In building TCR beta libraries, iRepertoire HTBI primers were used together with Arm-PCR of CDR3 regions. TCRdb ran MiXCR on the multiplex PCR reads and lists one entry per CDR3 protein. Among 400,000 to 500,000 distinct CDR3 sequences, 21% were seen once, and the ten largest hold around 15%.

This specimen was peripheral blood mononuclear cells (PBMCs), taken when the disease was refractory, from a patient treated with antithyroid drugs. This sequence was found in a female donor with Graves disease. The rearrangement links TRBV28 to TRBJ2-6; a possible D gene is TRBD2 (5 bases). The CDR3 protein is CASSPGVSGANVLTF. CDR3 DNA: TGTGCCAGCAGTCCCGGGGTATCTGGGGCCAACGTCCTGACTTTC.